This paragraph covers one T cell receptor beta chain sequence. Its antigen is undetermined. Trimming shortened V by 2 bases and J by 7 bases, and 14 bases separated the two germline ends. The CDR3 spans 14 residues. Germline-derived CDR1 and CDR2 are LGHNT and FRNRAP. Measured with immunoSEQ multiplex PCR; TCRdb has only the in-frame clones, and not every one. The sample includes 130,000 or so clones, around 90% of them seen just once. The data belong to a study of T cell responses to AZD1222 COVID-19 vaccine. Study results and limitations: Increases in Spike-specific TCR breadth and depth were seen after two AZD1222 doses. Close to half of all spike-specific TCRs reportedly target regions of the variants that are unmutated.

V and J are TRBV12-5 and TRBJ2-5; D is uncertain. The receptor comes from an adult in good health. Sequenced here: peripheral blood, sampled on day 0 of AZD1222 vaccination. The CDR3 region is CASGLLWSVGTQYF. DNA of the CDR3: TGTGCTAGTGGTTTGCTGTGGAGCGTGGGGACCCAGTACTTC.